In this sample, the clone carrying this T cell receptor (beta chain) turned up a few times. The antigen remains undetermined. V lost 6 bases, J lost 2 bases, and 13 bases lay in between. This CDR3 spans 14 amino acids. One entry per CDR3 protein results from TCRdb running MiXCR on the reads. The sample includes roughly 730,000 distinct CDR3 sequences, around 30% of them seen just once. The source of the sample is a study of T cell repertoires in cytomegalovirus infection. Across the whole study: CMV epitopes in the study were HLA-C-restricted (recently identified) and HLA-B-restricted (well studied).

Study-wide results and limits: Based on cumulative public TCR beta family frequency, carriers of CMV plus the relevant HLA were identified. It was HLA-C-restricted CMV-specific TCR beta clonotypes that dominated the response ex vivo.

The sample here was cultured PBMCs, taken from culture after CMV antigen stimulation. J is TRBJ2-5 and V is TRBV12-3 or TRBV12-4; perhaps D is TRBD1 or TRBD2 (6 bases each). This TCR came from a human donor in good health (CMV status not recorded). Some clones in this sample may be carry-over from other donors' samples. CDR3 bases: TGTGCCAGCAGCGTTTCGGGGGCTCAAGAGACCCAGTACTTC. Translation gives CASSVSGAQETQYF.